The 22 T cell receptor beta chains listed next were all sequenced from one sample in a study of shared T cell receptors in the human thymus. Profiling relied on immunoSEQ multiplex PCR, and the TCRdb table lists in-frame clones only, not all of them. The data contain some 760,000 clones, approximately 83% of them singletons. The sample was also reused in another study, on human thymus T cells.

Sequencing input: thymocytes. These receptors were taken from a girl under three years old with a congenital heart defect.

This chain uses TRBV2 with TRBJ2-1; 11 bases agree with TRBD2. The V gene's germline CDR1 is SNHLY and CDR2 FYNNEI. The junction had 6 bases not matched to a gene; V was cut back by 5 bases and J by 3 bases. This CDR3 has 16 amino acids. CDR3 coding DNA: TGTGCCAGCAGTACTAGCGGGGGCCGCTTCTACAATGAGCAGTTCTTC. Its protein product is CASSTSGGRFYNEQFF.

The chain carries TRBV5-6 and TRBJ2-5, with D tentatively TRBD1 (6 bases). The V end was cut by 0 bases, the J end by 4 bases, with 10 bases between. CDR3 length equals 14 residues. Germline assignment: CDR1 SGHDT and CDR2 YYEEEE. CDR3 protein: CASSLEDRLETQYF. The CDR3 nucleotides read TGTGCCAGCAGCTTGGAAGACAGGTTAGAGACCCAGTACTTC.

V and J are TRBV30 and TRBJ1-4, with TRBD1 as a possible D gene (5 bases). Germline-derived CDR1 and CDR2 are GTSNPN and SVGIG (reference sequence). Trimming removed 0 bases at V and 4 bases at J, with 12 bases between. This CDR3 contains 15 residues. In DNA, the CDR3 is TGTGCCTGGAGTGTTAGGGTGCAGGGTAATGAAAAACTGTTTTTT. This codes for CAWSVRVQGNEKLFF.

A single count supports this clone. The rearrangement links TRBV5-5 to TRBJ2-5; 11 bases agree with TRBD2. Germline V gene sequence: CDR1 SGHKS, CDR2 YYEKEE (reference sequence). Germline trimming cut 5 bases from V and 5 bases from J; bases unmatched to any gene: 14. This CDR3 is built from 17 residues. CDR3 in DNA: TGTGCCAGCAGGCTGGCCCCTAGCGGGGGGATCTGGGAGACCCAGTACTTC. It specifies CASRLAPSGGIWETQYF.

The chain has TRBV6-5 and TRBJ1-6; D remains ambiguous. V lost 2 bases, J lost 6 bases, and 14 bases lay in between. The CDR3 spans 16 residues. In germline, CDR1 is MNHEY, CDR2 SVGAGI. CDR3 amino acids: CASSYDTQDFNSPLHF. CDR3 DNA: TGTGCCAGCAGTTACGACACGCAGGACTTTAATTCACCCCTCCACTTT.

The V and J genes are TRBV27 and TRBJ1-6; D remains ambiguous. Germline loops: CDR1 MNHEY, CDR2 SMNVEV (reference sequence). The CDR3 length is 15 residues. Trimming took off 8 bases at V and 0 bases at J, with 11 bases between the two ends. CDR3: CASRPWSSYNSPLHF. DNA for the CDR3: TGTGCCAGCCGACCTTGGAGCTCCTATAATTCACCCCTCCACTTT.

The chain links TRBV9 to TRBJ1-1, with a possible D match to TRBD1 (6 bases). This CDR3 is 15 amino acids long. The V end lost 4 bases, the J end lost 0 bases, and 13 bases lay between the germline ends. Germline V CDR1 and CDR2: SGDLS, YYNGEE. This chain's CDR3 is CASSPRDKMNTEAFF. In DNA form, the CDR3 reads TGTGCCAGCAGCCCACGGGACAAGATGAACACTGAAGCTTTCTTT.

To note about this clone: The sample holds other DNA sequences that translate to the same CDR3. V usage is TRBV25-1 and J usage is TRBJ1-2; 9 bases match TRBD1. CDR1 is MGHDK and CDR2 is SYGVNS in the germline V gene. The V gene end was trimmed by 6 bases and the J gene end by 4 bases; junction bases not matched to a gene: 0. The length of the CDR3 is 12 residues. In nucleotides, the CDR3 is TGTGCCAGCAGGGACAGGGGCTATGGCTACACCTTC. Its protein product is CASRDRGYGYTF.

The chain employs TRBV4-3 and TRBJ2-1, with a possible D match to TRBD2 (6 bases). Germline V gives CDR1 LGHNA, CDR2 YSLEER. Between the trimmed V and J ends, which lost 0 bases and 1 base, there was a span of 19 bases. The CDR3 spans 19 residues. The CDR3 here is CASSQEVCGISSSYNEQFF. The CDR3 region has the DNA TGCGCCAGCAGCCAAGAAGTCTGCGGGATAAGCTCGTCCTACAATGAGCAGTTCTTC.

CDR3 bases: TGTGCTAGTGCCCTAGATGTGGTCAGGAACACTGAAGCTTTCTTT. Translated, it gives CASALDVVRNTEAFF. The chain uses TRBV12-5 and TRBJ1-1; D call uncertain. The V end lost 7 bases, the J end lost 1 base, and 16 bases lay between the germline ends. CDR3 length: 15 amino acids. Germline lookup yields CDR1 LGHNT and CDR2 FRNRAP. The full variable domain, rest sourced from reference TRBV12-5 and TRBJ1-1, is DARVTQTPRHKVTEMGQEVTMRCQPILGHNTVFWYRQTMMQGLELLAYFRNRAPLDDSGMPKDRFSAEMPDATLATLKIQPSEPRDSAVYFCASALDVVRNTEAFFGQGTRLTVV.

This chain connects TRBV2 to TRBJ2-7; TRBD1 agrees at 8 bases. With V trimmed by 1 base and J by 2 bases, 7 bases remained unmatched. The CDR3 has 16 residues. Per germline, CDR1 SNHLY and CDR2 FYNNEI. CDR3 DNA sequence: TGTGCCAGCAGTGAAGGGGACAGGATTCGGGCCTACGAGCAGTACTTC. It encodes CASSEGDRIRAYEQYF. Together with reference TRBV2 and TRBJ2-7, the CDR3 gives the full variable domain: EPEVTQTPSHQVTQMGQEVILRCVPISNHLYFYWYRQILGQKVEFLVSFYNNEISEKSEIFDDQFSVERPDGSNFTLKIRSTKLEDSAMYFCASSEGDRIRAYEQYFGPGTRLTVT.

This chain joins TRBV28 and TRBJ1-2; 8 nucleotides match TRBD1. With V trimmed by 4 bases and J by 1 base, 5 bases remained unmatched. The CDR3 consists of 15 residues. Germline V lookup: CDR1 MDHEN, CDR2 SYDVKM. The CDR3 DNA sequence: TGTGCCAGCAGTTCCAGGACAGGGCTTAACTATGGCTACACCTTC. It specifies CASSSRTGLNYGYTF.

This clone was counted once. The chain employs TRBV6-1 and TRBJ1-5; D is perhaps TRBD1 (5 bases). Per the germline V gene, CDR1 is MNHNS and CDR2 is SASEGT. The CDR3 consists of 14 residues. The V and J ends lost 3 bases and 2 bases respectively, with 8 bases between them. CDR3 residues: CASSDRVRNQPQHF. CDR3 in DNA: TGTGCCAGCAGTGACAGGGTACGCAATCAGCCCCAGCATTTT.

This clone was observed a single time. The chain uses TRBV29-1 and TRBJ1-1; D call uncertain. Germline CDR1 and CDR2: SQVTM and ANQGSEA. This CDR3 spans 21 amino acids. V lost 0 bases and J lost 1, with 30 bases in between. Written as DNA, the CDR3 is TGCAGCGTTGAAGATTTTATTCCCGACCTTGCGAGGGTAGTATGGAACACTGAAGCTTTCTTT. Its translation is CSVEDFIPDLARVVWNTEAFF.

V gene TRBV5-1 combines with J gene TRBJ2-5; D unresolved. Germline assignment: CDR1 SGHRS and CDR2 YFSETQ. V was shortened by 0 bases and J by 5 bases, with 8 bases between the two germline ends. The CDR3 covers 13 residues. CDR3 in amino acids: CASSLARRETQYF. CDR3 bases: TGCGCCAGCAGCTTGGCCCGCCGGGAGACCCAGTACTTC.

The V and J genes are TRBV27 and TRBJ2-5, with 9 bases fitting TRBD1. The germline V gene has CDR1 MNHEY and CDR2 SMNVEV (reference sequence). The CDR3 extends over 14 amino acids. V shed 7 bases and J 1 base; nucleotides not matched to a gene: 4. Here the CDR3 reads CASKDRGPQETQYF. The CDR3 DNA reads TGTGCCAGCAAGGACAGGGGCCCCCAAGAGACCCAGTACTTC.

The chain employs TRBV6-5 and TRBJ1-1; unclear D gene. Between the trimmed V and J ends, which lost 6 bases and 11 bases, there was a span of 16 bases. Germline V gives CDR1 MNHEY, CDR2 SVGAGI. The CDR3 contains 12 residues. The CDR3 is CASRARLTGAFF. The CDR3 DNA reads TGTGCCAGCAGGGCCAGATTGACCGGGGCTTTCTTT.

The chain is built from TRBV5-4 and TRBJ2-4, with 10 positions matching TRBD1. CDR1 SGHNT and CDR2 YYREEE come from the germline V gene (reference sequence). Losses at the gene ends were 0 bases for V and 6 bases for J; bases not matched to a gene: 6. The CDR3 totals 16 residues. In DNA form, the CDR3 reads TGTGCCAGCAGCTTGGCCGGGGACAGGGGCCTAAACATTCAGTACTTC. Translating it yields CASSLAGDRGLNIQYF.

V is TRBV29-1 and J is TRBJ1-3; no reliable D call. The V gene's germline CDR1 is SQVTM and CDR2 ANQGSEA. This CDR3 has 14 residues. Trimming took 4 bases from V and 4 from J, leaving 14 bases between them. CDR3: CSVAIGEGGNTIYF. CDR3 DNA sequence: TGCAGCGTTGCCATTGGGGAGGGCGGAAACACCATATATTTT.

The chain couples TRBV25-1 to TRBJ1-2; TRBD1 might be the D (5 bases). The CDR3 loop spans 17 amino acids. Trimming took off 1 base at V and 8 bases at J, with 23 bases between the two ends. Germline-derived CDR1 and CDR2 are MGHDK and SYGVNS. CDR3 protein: CASSEWASRGVLNGYTF. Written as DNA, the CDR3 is TGTGCCAGCAGTGAATGGGCCTCACGGGGGGTGCTGAACGGCTACACCTTC.

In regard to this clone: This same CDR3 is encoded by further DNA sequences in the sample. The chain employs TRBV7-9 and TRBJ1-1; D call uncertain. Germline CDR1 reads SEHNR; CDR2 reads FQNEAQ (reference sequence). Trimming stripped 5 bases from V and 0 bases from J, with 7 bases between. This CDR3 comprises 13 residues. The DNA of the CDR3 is TGTGCCAGCAGCCCTAGGATGAACACTGAAGCTTTCTTT. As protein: CASSPRMNTEAFF.

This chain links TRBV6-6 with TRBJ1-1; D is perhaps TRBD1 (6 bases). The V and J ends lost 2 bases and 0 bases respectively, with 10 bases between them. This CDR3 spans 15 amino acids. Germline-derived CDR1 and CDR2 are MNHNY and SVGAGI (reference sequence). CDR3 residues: CASSYGGVMNTEAFF. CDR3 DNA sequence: TGTGCCAGCAGTTACGGGGGCGTTATGAACACTGAAGCTTTCTTT.